The rows below give T cell receptor beta chains drawn from one sample of a study of blood T cell repertoires in COVID-19. Clones were sequenced by immunoSEQ multiplex PCR, and TCRdb holds only the in-frame ones, with some missing. The table shows 200,000 to 300,000 clones, with around nine tenths occurring only once. Source material: peripheral blood. The source of these receptors is a man aged 25 to 45 with active or convalescent COVID-19. Each CDR3 is given with its conserved first and last residue. The D gene is left open where the match is weak. Not every row has a clone size; where given, it reads once, few, many or a size class.

V gene: TRBV4-1; clone size: .; J gene: TRBJ1-6; D gene: TRBD1; CDR3 protein: CASSKKGASPSSYNSPLHF; CDR3 DNA: TGCGCCAGCAGTAAAAAGGGGGCCTCCCCGAGCTCCTATAATTCACCCCTCCACTTT
V gene: TRBV6-5; clone size: .; J gene: TRBJ2-3; D gene: TRBD2; CDR3 protein: CASSLAGGITDTQYF; CDR3 DNA: TGTGCCAGCAGTCTAGCGGGGGGGATCACAGATACGCAGTATTTT
V gene: TRBV5-1; clone size: .; J gene: TRBJ1-1; D gene: .; CDR3 protein: CASSLTGEVSFF; CDR3 DNA: TGCGCCAGCAGCTTGACTGGGGAGGTCTCGTTCTTT
V gene: TRBV28; clone size: .; J gene: TRBJ1-5; D gene: .; CDR3 protein: CASSSQAFSNQPQHF; CDR3 DNA: TGTGCCAGCAGTTCACAGGCCTTTAGCAATCAGCCCCAGCATTTT
V gene: TRBV4-2; clone size: once; J gene: TRBJ1-3; D gene: .; CDR3 protein: CASSQDFRGAGGNTIYF; CDR3 DNA: TGTGCCAGCAGCCAAGATTTTCGGGGGGCAGGTGGAAACACCATATATTTT
V gene: TRBV5-1; clone size: .; J gene: TRBJ1-1; D gene: TRBD1; CDR3 protein: CASSFTGGSTEAFF; CDR3 DNA: TGCGCCAGCAGCTTTACAGGGGGTAGCACTGAAGCTTTCTTT
V gene: TRBV4-1; clone size: .; J gene: TRBJ2-7; D gene: TRBD2; CDR3 protein: CASSQSAAGGTYEQYF; CDR3 DNA: TGCGCCAGCAGCCAAAGTGCGGCGGGGGGGACCTACGAGCAGTACTTC
V gene: TRBV27; clone size: .; J gene: TRBJ2-7; D gene: .; CDR3 protein: CASSSYYEQYF; CDR3 DNA: TGTGCCAGCAGTTCCTATTACGAGCAGTACTTC
V gene: TRBV7-9; clone size: once; J gene: TRBJ2-3; D gene: TRBD2; CDR3 protein: CAVWGGLETTDTQYF; CDR3 DNA: TGTGCCGTCTGGGGCGGACTAGAAACGACAGATACGCAGTATTTT
V gene: TRBV25-1; clone size: .; J gene: TRBJ1-1; D gene: .; CDR3 protein: CASSEYWEGTEAFF; CDR3 DNA: TGTGCCAGCAGTGAATATTGGGAGGGCACTGAAGCTTTCTTT
V gene: TRBV6-6; clone size: once; J gene: TRBJ2-2; D gene: TRBD2; CDR3 protein: CASSSGLAGGRELFF; CDR3 DNA: TGTGCCAGCAGTTCAGGACTAGCGGGGGGTCGGGAGCTGTTTTTT
V gene: TRBV5-1; clone size: once; J gene: TRBJ1-2; D gene: TRBD1; CDR3 protein: CASSLLAGQGVGYGYTF; CDR3 DNA: TGCGCCAGCAGCCTACTCGCGGGGCAGGGGGTAGGGTATGGCTACACCTTC
V gene: TRBV27; clone size: .; J gene: TRBJ2-1; D gene: TRBD2; CDR3 protein: CASRLAATYNEQFF; CDR3 DNA: TGTGCCAGCAGACTAGCGGCTACCTACAATGAGCAGTTCTTC
V gene: TRBV5-1; clone size: few; J gene: TRBJ2-3; D gene: .; CDR3 protein: CASSLAFTDTQYF; CDR3 DNA: TGCGCCAGCAGCTTGGCCTTCACAGATACGCAGTATTTT
V gene: TRBV21-1; clone size: .; J gene: TRBJ1-1; D gene: .; CDR3 protein: CASSKALYYLNENTEAFF; CDR3 DNA: TGTGCCAGCAGCAAAGCGCTTTACTACTTGAACGAGAACACTGAAGCTTTCTTT
V gene: TRBV27; clone size: .; J gene: TRBJ1-1; D gene: .; CDR3 protein: CASSLSWGMNTEAFF; CDR3 DNA: TGTGCCAGCAGTTTATCTTGGGGCATGAACACTGAAGCTTTCTTT
V gene: TRBV6-5; clone size: .; J gene: TRBJ1-3; D gene: TRBD1; CDR3 protein: CACRTGDLGNTIYF; CDR3 DNA: TGTGCCTGCCGGACAGGCGACCTCGGAAACACCATATATTTT
V gene: TRBV9; clone size: .; J gene: TRBJ1-1; D gene: .; CDR3 protein: CASSVSGTEAFF; CDR3 DNA: TGTGCCAGCAGCGTATCAGGGACTGAAGCTTTCTTT
V gene: TRBV11-2; clone size: .; J gene: TRBJ1-2; D gene: TRBD1; CDR3 protein: CASSQPGGPGGGYTF; CDR3 DNA: TGTGCCAGCAGCCAACCAGGTGGGCCAGGGGGTGGCTACACCTTC
V gene: TRBV15; clone size: .; J gene: TRBJ1-4; D gene: TRBD1; CDR3 protein: CATSRDTGGGEKLFF; CDR3 DNA: TGTGCCACCAGCAGAGATACAGGGGGTGGTGAAAAACTGTTTTTT
V gene: TRBV6-5; clone size: .; J gene: TRBJ1-1; D gene: TRBD1; CDR3 protein: CASSWGQLNTEAFF; CDR3 DNA: TGTGCCAGCAGTTGGGGACAGCTGAACACTGAAGCTTTCTTT
V gene: TRBV5-8; clone size: .; J gene: TRBJ2-7; D gene: .; CDR3 protein: CASSPNAAGSIYEQYF; CDR3 DNA: TGTGCCAGCAGCCCTAACGCAGCGGGCTCAATCTACGAGCAGTACTTC
V gene: TRBV7-9; clone size: .; J gene: TRBJ1-1; D gene: .; CDR3 protein: CASSPPPGTEAFF; CDR3 DNA: TGTGCCAGCAGCCCGCCTCCAGGGACTGAAGCTTTCTTT
V gene: TRBV7-2; clone size: .; J gene: TRBJ1-4; D gene: .; CDR3 protein: CASSWGGTNEKLFF; CDR3 DNA: TGTGCCAGCAGCTGGGGGGGGACTAATGAAAAACTGTTTTTT
V gene: TRBV15; clone size: .; J gene: TRBJ2-2; D gene: TRBD2; CDR3 protein: CATSRVGTSGGVPGELFF; CDR3 DNA: TGTGCCACCAGCAGAGTCGGGACTAGCGGGGGGGTTCCCGGGGAGCTGTTTTTT
V gene: TRBV5-1; clone size: .; J gene: TRBJ2-1; D gene: TRBD2; CDR3 protein: CASSLGQGGEQFF; CDR3 DNA: TGCGCCAGCAGCTTGGGGCAGGGAGGGGAGCAGTTCTTC
V gene: TRBV20-1; clone size: .; J gene: TRBJ2-1; D gene: .; CDR3 protein: CSAQYNEQFF; CDR3 DNA: TGCAGTGCCCAGTACAATGAGCAGTTCTTC
V gene: TRBV6-1; clone size: .; J gene: TRBJ1-5; D gene: .; CDR3 protein: CATYLGAAAQPQHF; CDR3 DNA: TGTGCCACCTACCTAGGGGCCGCGGCTCAGCCCCAGCATTTT
V gene: TRBV6-2/TRBV6-3; clone size: .; J gene: TRBJ2-2; D gene: .; CDR3 protein: CASSLDSTSTGELFF; CDR3 DNA: TGTGCCAGCAGTCTGGACAGCACTTCCACCGGGGAGCTGTTTTTT
V gene: TRBV30; clone size: .; J gene: TRBJ2-1; D gene: TRBD1; CDR3 protein: CAWGTGGGNEQFF; CDR3 DNA: TGTGCCTGGGGGACAGGGGGCGGGAATGAGCAGTTCTTC
V gene: TRBV15; clone size: .; J gene: TRBJ1-5; D gene: .; CDR3 protein: CATSRDTVRGGQPQHF; CDR3 DNA: TGTGCCACCAGCAGAGATACTGTGAGGGGAGGTCAGCCCCAGCATTTT
V gene: TRBV7-2; clone size: .; J gene: TRBJ2-7; D gene: .; CDR3 protein: CASSSQGLSGSYEQYF; CDR3 DNA: TGTGCCAGCAGCTCCCAGGGGTTGTCGGGATCCTACGAGCAGTACTTC
V gene: TRBV7-8; clone size: .; J gene: TRBJ1-2; D gene: TRBD1; CDR3 protein: CASSPNRPGQGYGYTF; CDR3 DNA: TGTGCCAGCAGCCCGAATCGCCCGGGACAGGGGTATGGCTACACCTTC